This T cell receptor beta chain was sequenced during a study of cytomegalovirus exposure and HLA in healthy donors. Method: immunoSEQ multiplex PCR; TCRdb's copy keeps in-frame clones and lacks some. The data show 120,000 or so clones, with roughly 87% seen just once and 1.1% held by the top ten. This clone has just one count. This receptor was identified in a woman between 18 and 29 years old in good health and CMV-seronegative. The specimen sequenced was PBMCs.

CDR3 loop: CASSPGTAPNEQFF. The DNA for the CDR3 is TGTGCCAGCAGCCCCGGGACAGCGCCGAATGAGCAGTTCTTC. This chain connects TRBV7-9 to TRBJ2-1; 7 bases fit TRBD1. Germline trimming cut 5 bases from V and 7 bases from J; bases unmatched to any gene: 8. This CDR3 has 14 residues. The germline V gene encodes CDR1 SEHNR and CDR2 FQNEAQ (reference sequence).